Shown below are 19 T cell receptor beta chains from a single sample sequenced in a study of OX40 agonist ivuxolimab in advanced cancers. Only in-frame clones appear in the TCRdb table, and some are missing; sequencing was by immunoSEQ multiplex PCR. Of about 160,000 clones in the sample, 94% are singletons; the top ten hold about 0.31%. The material sequenced was CD4+ or CD8+ T cells sorted from blood, taken in a trial of the OX40 agonist ivuxolimab. The receptors originated from an adult with an advanced solid tumor such as melanoma, head and neck, liver or kidney cancer.

The rearrangement uses TRBV5-6 and TRBJ2-4; 11 bases are a match to TRBD2. V lost 4 bases and J lost 10; bases outside the gene matches: 4. Germline lookup yields CDR1 SGHDT and CDR2 YYEEEE. The CDR3 has 13 residues. The CDR3 DNA is TGTGCCAGCAGCCCCACTAGCGGGAGTATTCAGTACTTC. Its protein is CASSPTSGSIQYF.

In nucleotides, the CDR3 is TGTGCCAGCAGTTTTCGGAGTAGCACAGATACGCAGTATTTT. Amino acid sequence: CASSFRSSTDTQYF. V usage is TRBV6-5 and J usage is TRBJ2-3; no clear D. This CDR3 is 14 amino acids long. CDR1 is MNHEY and CDR2 is SVGAGI in the germline V gene. The ends were cut back, 4 bases at V and 0 bases at J, with 8 bases in the middle.

V is TRBV6-5 and J is TRBJ2-7; tentative D call: TRBD2 (5 bases). The CDR3 has 14 amino acids. Germline V lookup: CDR1 MNHEY, CDR2 SVGAGI. V was trimmed by 0 bases and J by 6 bases, leaving 12 bases between them. The CDR3 reads CASSYSGESGEQYF. DNA of the CDR3: TGTGCCAGCAGTTACTCGGGAGAGTCTGGCGAGCAGTACTTC.

Concerning this clone: One end of the junction varies from germline; a read error may be responsible. The J gene is TRBJ2-3, the V gene TRBV6-6; D gene uncertain. The germline gives CDR1 MNHNY, CDR2 SVGAGI (reference sequence). The CDR3 covers 15 residues. In DNA, the CDR3 is TGTACCAGCAGTTATGGGCCTTCTAGCACAGATACGCAGTATTTT. Protein: CTSSYGPSSTDTQYF.

V usage is TRBV4-3 and J usage is TRBJ1-1; D not certain. Trimming left V 1 base short and J 0 bases short, with 9 bases between. The CDR3 contains 15 residues. Germline CDR1 is LGHNA and CDR2 is YSLEER. The CDR3 nucleotides read TGCGCCAGCAGCCAAGGAAGCAGAATGAACACTGAAGCTTTCTTT. It translates to CASSQGSRMNTEAFF.

The gene calls are TRBV4-3 and TRBJ2-7; D might be TRBD2 (7 bases). The CDR3 is 15 residues long. Trimming took off 1 base at V and 2 bases at J, with 12 bases between the two ends. From germline, CDR1 is LGHNA and CDR2 YSLEER. CDR3 bases: TGCGCCAGCAGCCAAGGACTCGGGGGGCCCTACGAGCAGTACTTC. This gives the protein CASSQGLGGPYEQYF.

This chain links TRBV5-4 with TRBJ1-2, with D tentatively TRBD1 (5 bases). This CDR3 comprises 15 residues. V was trimmed by 0 bases and J by 4 bases, leaving 13 bases between them. Germline lookup yields CDR1 SGHNT and CDR2 YYREEE (reference sequence). The CDR3 region is CASSLEGPRLYGYTF. The CDR3, as DNA: TGTGCCAGCAGCTTGGAGGGACCCCGGCTCTATGGCTACACCTTC.

The chain joins TRBV28 to TRBJ2-1; D gene ambiguous. The CDR3 length is 13 residues. V lost 2 bases and J lost 8, with 10 bases in between. Germline V gene data show CDR1 as MDHEN and CDR2 as SYDVKM. Here the CDR3 DNA reads TGTGCCAGCAGTTTACAATCGGTCGATGAGCAGTTCTTC. Translation gives CASSLQSVDEQFF.

The chain couples TRBV19 to TRBJ2-3, with D possibly matching TRBD1 (6 bases). Trimming cost V 6 bases and J 1 base, with 17 bases left between them. Germline CDR1 is LNHDA and CDR2 is SQIVND (reference sequence). The CDR3 has 16 residues. CDR3 amino acids: CASSSTRGPGTDTQYF. CDR3 DNA sequence: TGTGCCAGTAGCTCAACCAGGGGCCCGGGCACAGATACGCAGTATTTT. Together with reference TRBV19 and TRBJ2-3, the CDR3 gives the full variable domain: DGGITQSPKYLFRKEGQNVTLSCEQNLNHDAMYWYRQDPGQGLRLIYYSQIVNDFQKGDIAEGYSVSREKKESFPLTVTSAQKNPTAFYLCASSSTRGPGTDTQYFGPGTRLTVL.

This chain links TRBV7-6 with TRBJ2-2, with D perhaps TRBD2 (7 bases). CDR1 and CDR2 (germline): SGHVS, FNYEAQ. Trimming took off 7 bases at V and 1 base at J, with 22 bases between the two ends. The CDR3 spans 18 residues. The DNA of the CDR3 is TGTGCCAGCACCCCGTTAGGAGGGGGGGAAGGGAACACCGGGGAGCTGTTTTTT. Translation: CASTPLGGGEGNTGELFF.

The chain couples TRBV10-3 to TRBJ1-5; the D gene is possibly TRBD1 (6 bases). This CDR3 region has 16 residues. CDR1 is ENHRY, CDR2 SYGVKD, per germline. Trimming cost V 8 bases and J 0 bases, with 17 bases left between them. CDR3 nucleotides: TGTGCCATCGCTCAGGGTAGGGGGTATAGCAATCAGCCCCAGCATTTT. Amino acid sequence: CAIAQGRGYSNQPQHF.

This clone was observed a single time. The chain employs TRBV19 and TRBJ1-1; D might be TRBD1 (6 bases). V was shortened by 5 bases and J by 4 bases, with 17 bases between the two germline ends. The CDR3 runs to 15 residues. Germline CDR1 LNHDA, CDR2 SQIVND (reference sequence). The CDR3 DNA is TGTGCCAGTAGTTCCAGGACAGTCCGGGGCACTGAAGCTTTCTTT. Translation gives CASSSRTVRGTEAFF.

This chain joins TRBV2 and TRBJ2-5, with TRBD2 matching over 9 bases. From germline, CDR1 is SNHLY and CDR2 FYNNEI. J lost 5 bases, V lost 0 bases, and 7 bases had no gene match. This CDR3 spans 16 amino acids. CDR3: CASSEAGLAFGETQYF. CDR3 bases: TGTGCCAGCAGTGAAGCGGGACTAGCCTTCGGGGAGACCCAGTACTTC.

The chain employs TRBV28 and TRBJ1-3; D may be TRBD1 (5 bases). The CDR3 is 14 amino acids. Germline CDR1 MDHEN, CDR2 SYDVKM. Trimming removed 1 base from V and 10 bases from J, with 14 bases in between. CDR3 coding DNA: TGTGCCAGCAGTTTATTGGCAGGGCTGAGGACCATATATTTT. Translated, it gives CASSLLAGLRTIYF.

The rearrangement uses TRBV18 and TRBJ1-1, with 10 bases identical to TRBD1. The V gene end was trimmed by 4 bases and the J gene end by 5 bases; junction bases not matched to a gene: 7. Germline CDR1 is KGHSH and CDR2 is LQKENI. The CDR3 spans 15 residues. The CDR3 is CASSLRQGAGTEAFF. For the CDR3, the DNA is TGTGCCAGCTCACTTCGACAGGGGGCAGGAACTGAAGCTTTCTTT.

The chain couples TRBV6-4 to TRBJ1-4; D is uncertain. Trimming cost V 3 bases and J 8 bases, with 13 bases left between them. Germline V gives CDR1 MRHNA, CDR2 SNTAGT. The CDR3 totals 14 residues. CDR3 sequence reads: CASSEGRLGEKLFF. The CDR3 DNA reads TGTGCCAGCAGTGAAGGCCGCCTGGGAGAAAAACTGTTTTTT.

The chain uses TRBV27 and TRBJ2-1; D might be TRBD2 (5 bases). Germline V gene data show CDR1 as MNHEY and CDR2 as SMNVEV (reference sequence). V gave up 6 bases and J gave up 12 bases, with 18 bases separating them. This CDR3 has 13 residues. The CDR3 DNA reads TGTGCCAGCAGAAGAGATCCGGTAAGCGGGCAGTTCTTC. It yields the protein CASRRDPVSGQFF.

This sequence joins TRBV28 and TRBJ2-3, with TRBD2 matching 9 bases. V lost 5 bases and J lost 5; bases outside the gene matches: 8. In germline, CDR1 is MDHEN, CDR2 SYDVKM. The CDR3 covers 15 residues. The CDR3 DNA sequence: TGTGCCAGCAGTCCGGAGTTAGCGGGAGTAGATACGCAGTATTTT. It translates to CASSPELAGVDTQYF.

This chain connects TRBV6-5 to TRBJ2-7; weak D call: TRBD2 (6 bases). Germline CDR1 is MNHEY and CDR2 is SVGAGI. The CDR3 runs to 14 residues. The ends were cut back, 2 bases at V and 7 bases at J, with 15 bases in the middle. CDR3 DNA: TGTGCCAGCAGTTACACCACTACTAGCTCGGAGCAGTACTTC. It specifies CASSYTTTSSEQYF.